These 18 T cell receptor beta chains share one sample of origin, sequenced in a study of Ad26.COV2.S vaccination and SARS-CoV-2 variants. Treatment reported: roughly 18 received Ad26.COV2.S at low or high dose, single or two shots; 5 received placebo; per-sample allocation not given. Sampling occurred on day 63 after the first vaccine or placebo injection. Assay used: immunoSEQ multiplex PCR; TCRdb lists only in-frame clones, some missing. This table holds some 460,000 clones, about 88% found once. Here the sequenced sample was peripheral blood, taken in a trial of Ad26.COV2.S vaccine versus placebo. Receptor source: a person aged 18-65 years who received the Ad26.COV2.S COVID-19 vaccine or a placebo.

The chain employs TRBV11-2 and TRBJ2-5; D ambiguous. CDR1 and CDR2 (germline): SGHAT, FQNNGV. With 0 bases removed from V and 4 bases from J, the gap between germline ends came to 9 bases. The CDR3 runs to 14 residues. The CDR3 protein is CASSLDPLGETQYF. In nucleotides, the CDR3 is TGTGCCAGCAGCTTAGATCCTTTGGGAGAGACCCAGTACTTC.

V usage is TRBV19 and J usage is TRBJ1-1, with D tentatively TRBD1 (6 bases). Germline V lookup: CDR1 LNHDA, CDR2 SQIVND (reference sequence). This CDR3 region has 16 residues. Trimming pared 3 bases from V and 2 bases from J, leaving 16 bases between. CDR3 nucleotide sequence: TGTGCCAGTAGTATTCTCTTCCGGGACACAAACACTGAAGCTTTCTTT. This encodes CASSILFRDTNTEAFF.

The rearrangement uses TRBV18 and TRBJ1-1, with a weak D call TRBD1 (5 bases). The germline V gene encodes CDR1 KGHSH and CDR2 LQKENI. Trimming took 2 bases from V and 4 from J, leaving 11 bases between them. The CDR3 consists of 14 residues. In DNA, the CDR3 is TGTGCCAGCTCACCATCCGGGACTTCCACTGAAGCTTTCTTT. Protein sequence: CASSPSGTSTEAFF.

The V and J genes are TRBV19 and TRBJ1-5; maybe TRBD1 (6 bases). Germline loops: CDR1 LNHDA, CDR2 SQIVND (reference sequence). The CDR3 loop spans 16 amino acids. V was shortened by 6 bases and J by 7 bases, with 22 bases between the two germline ends. The CDR3 region is CASSPTWGPSEQPQHF. The CDR3 bases are TGTGCCAGTAGCCCCACGTGGGGGCCCTCGGAGCAGCCCCAGCATTTT.

The gene calls are TRBV19 and TRBJ2-6; tentatively, D is TRBD2 (7 bases). In germline, CDR1 is LNHDA, CDR2 SQIVND (reference sequence). The germline V and J ends were trimmed by 9 bases and 2 bases, with 17 bases remaining between them. There are 16 residues in the CDR3. DNA of the CDR3: TGTGCCAGCGAGAAGGGGGGAGGGACTGGGGCCAACGTCCTGACTTTC. As protein: CASEKGGGTGANVLTF.

The gene calls are TRBV7-2 and TRBJ2-1; possibly TRBD2 for D (6 bases). The CDR3 has 15 residues. V was clipped by 3 bases and J by 0 bases, with 9 bases between them. Germline loops: CDR1 SGHTA, CDR2 FQGNSA. The CDR3 reads CASSFGGTSYNEQFF. The CDR3 bases are TGTGCCAGCAGCTTTGGCGGGACCTCCTACAATGAGCAGTTCTTC.

CDR3 region: CASSAPDRAAQPQHF. CDR3 bases: TGTGCCAGTAGTGCCCCGGACAGGGCCGCTCAGCCCCAGCATTTT. The genes are TRBV19 and TRBJ1-5; 8 positions agree with TRBD1. The germline CDR1 and CDR2 sequences are LNHDA and SQIVND (reference sequence). J lost 6 bases, V lost 5 bases, and 9 bases had no gene match. The CDR3 has 15 residues.

The chain has TRBV5-5 and TRBJ2-3, with 11 bases aligning to TRBD2. Germline values: CDR1 SGHKS, CDR2 YYEKEE (reference sequence). CDR3 length: 16 residues. V dropped 4 bases and J dropped 1; count of bases not matched to a gene: 5. The chain's CDR3 is CASSQGTSGRTDTQYF. CDR3 sequence (DNA): TGTGCCAGCAGCCAAGGGACTAGCGGTCGCACAGATACGCAGTATTTT.

V and J are TRBV6-5 and TRBJ1-1; D not certain. Trimming left V 6 bases short and J 1 base short, with 15 bases between. There are 15 residues in the CDR3. Germline V gene data show CDR1 as MNHEY and CDR2 as SVGAGI. The CDR3 nucleotides are TGTGCCAGCAGGGCGTATAGGCGGTCGAACACTGAAGCTTTCTTT. Encoded protein: CASRAYRRSNTEAFF.

The chain is built from TRBV10-2 and TRBJ2-6; no firm D call. Germline values: CDR1 WSHSY, CDR2 SAAADI. V lost 3 bases and J 0 bases, leaving 3 bases between the germline ends. CDR3 length equals 14 residues. The CDR3 nucleotides are TGCGCCAGCAGTGAAAGCTCTGGGGCCAACGTCCTGACTTTC. It translates to CASSESSGANVLTF.

The chain employs TRBV11-3 and TRBJ1-1; D is uncertain. Germline V gives CDR1 SGHNT, CDR2 YENEEA. V dropped 0 bases and J dropped 1 base, with 6 bases sitting between them. This CDR3 region has 14 residues. The CDR3 bases are TGTGCCAGCAGCTTAGATCCAGGGAACACTGAAGCTTTCTTT. Protein product: CASSLDPGNTEAFF. The full variable domain, in which reference TRBV11-3 and TRBJ1-1 provide the parts outside the CDR3, is EAGVVQSPRYKIIEKKQPVAFWCNPISGHNTLYWYLQNLGQGPELLIRYENEEAVDDSQLPKDRFSAERLKGVDSTLKIQPAELGDSAVYLCASSLDPGNTEAFFGQGTRLTVV.

The chain carries TRBV7-3 and TRBJ2-1; 7 nucleotides line up with TRBD2. The CDR3 runs 17 residues. Germline lookup yields CDR1 SGHTA and CDR2 FQGTGA. V gave up 5 bases and J gave up 6 bases; unmatched junction bases: 16. The CDR3 region is CASSPNPRGVTGNEQFF. CDR3 DNA sequence: TGTGCCAGCAGCCCCAATCCTCGGGGGGTGACCGGCAATGAGCAGTTCTTC.

This clone was detected only a few times. This chain links TRBV25-1 with TRBJ2-2, with D possibly matching TRBD2 (6 bases). V was clipped by 3 bases and J by 1 base, with 18 bases between them. Germline CDR1 is MGHDK and CDR2 is SYGVNS. The CDR3 has 18 residues. The CDR3 DNA reads as TGTGCCAGCAGTGACTTGAACGTTGCGGGATTGAACACCGGGGAGCTGTTTTTT. This gives the protein CASSDLNVAGLNTGELFF.

J is TRBJ2-1 and V is TRBV18; 7 nucleotides match TRBD1. Trimming cost V 3 bases and J 6 bases; bases outside gene matches: 8. CDR3 length: 15 amino acids. In germline, CDR1 is KGHSH, CDR2 LQKENI. CDR3 protein: CASSPPTGNGNEQFF. DNA for the CDR3: TGTGCCAGCTCACCCCCGACAGGGAATGGCAATGAGCAGTTCTTC.

This rearrangement joins TRBV30 to TRBJ1-2; 7 nucleotides agree with TRBD1. Germline-derived CDR1 and CDR2 are GTSNPN and SVGIG (reference sequence). J was trimmed by 4 bases and V by 5 bases; bases with no gene match: 7. The CDR3 has 13 amino acids. CDR3 region: CAWAGQGVYGYTF. The CDR3 coding sequence is TGTGCCTGGGCGGGGCAGGGGGTCTATGGCTACACCTTC.

This clone was picked up a small number of times. The rearrangement uses TRBV7-9 and TRBJ1-1; 9 bases are a match to TRBD1. Germline lookup yields CDR1 SEHNR and CDR2 FQNEAQ (reference sequence). The CDR3 sequence is 15 residues long. V was pared by 3 bases and J by 7 bases, with 9 bases of the junction left unmatched. CDR3: CASSFGGQGQGEAFF. In nucleotides, the CDR3 is TGTGCCAGCAGCTTCGGCGGACAGGGGCAGGGTGAAGCTTTCTTT.

The chain is built from TRBV15 and TRBJ2-7, with D perhaps matching TRBD1 (6 bases). Germline V lookup: CDR1 LNHNV, CDR2 YYDKDF (reference sequence). The CDR3 is 16 amino acids. Between the trimmed V and J ends, which lost 0 bases and 0 bases, there was a span of 12 bases. The CDR3 bases are TGTGCCACCAGCAGAGACCCAGGGGCATTCTCCTACGAGCAGTACTTC. This codes for CATSRDPGAFSYEQYF.

The V call is TRBV27, the J call TRBJ2-7; perhaps TRBD1 as D (6 bases). The length of the CDR3 is 13 residues. V lost 3 bases and J lost 3, with 9 bases in between. The germline gives CDR1 MNHEY, CDR2 SMNVEV (reference sequence). The CDR3 is CASSLVRGYEQYF. CDR3 nucleotide sequence: TGTGCCAGCAGTTTGGTCAGGGGCTACGAGCAGTACTTC.